Listed below are T cell receptor beta chains from one sample, sequenced in a study of cytotoxic CD8 clonotypes in ibrutinib-treated CLL. The repertoire was sequenced with immunoSEQ multiplex PCR; TCRdb's copy has only in-frame clones and lacks some. This table has 150,000 or so clones, 75% to 85% appearing once. The source was PBMCs, collected after 36 months of ibrutinib treatment. These receptors all stem from a human donor with chronic lymphocytic leukemia. The CDR3 runs from the conserved cysteine through the conserved F or W. Each record gives: clone size, V gene, J gene, D gene, CDR3 DNA, CDR3 protein. D genes are given only for firm matches. Some rows have no size entry. The others give once, few or many, or a class for an expanded clone.

few,TRBV19,TRBJ2-1,.,TGTGCCAGTATCGGACCCGGGTTAAGGTACAATGAGCAGTTCTTC,CASIGPGLRYNEQFF
.,TRBV5-1,TRBJ2-7,.,TGCGCCAGCAGGATAGGGGCAGCTTACTACGAGCAGTACTTC,CASRIGAAYYEQYF
.,TRBV6-6,TRBJ1-4,.,TGTGCCAGCAGTTACTACGGGGGTGGGAATGAAAAACTGTTTTTT,CASSYYGGGNEKLFF
.,TRBV9,TRBJ1-5,.,TGTGCCAGCAGCGTAGACAACAGCGGTCAGCCCCAGCATTTT,CASSVDNSGQPQHF
.,TRBV7-9,TRBJ1-1,.,TGTGCCAGCAGCTTATATTGGTCGGAAGCTTTCTTT,CASSLYWSEAFF
.,TRBV9,TRBJ2-2,TRBD2,TGTGCCAGCAGCGTATCGATCGTAACGGGGACTAGCGGGAGGGCGGCCACCGGGGAGCTGTTTTTT,CASSVSIVTGTSGRAATGELFF
once,TRBV6-5,TRBJ2-5,TRBD2,TGTGCCAGCAGGACTAGCGGGAGAATTGGGACCCAGTACTTC,CASRTSGRIGTQYF
.,TRBV5-1,TRBJ1-1,TRBD1,TGCGCCAGCAGCCCCGGGACAGTTTACACTGAAGCTTTCTTT,CASSPGTVYTEAFF
.,TRBV5-4,TRBJ2-1,.,TGTGCCAGCAGCTTGGGATCGAGCTCCTACAATGAGCAGTTCTTC,CASSLGSSSYNEQFF
.,TRBV19,TRBJ1-1,TRBD1,TGTGCCAGTAGTGCAGTGACAGGGGGCCGTACTGAAGCTTTCTTT,CASSAVTGGRTEAFF
.,TRBV2,TRBJ1-2,TRBD1,TGTGCCAGCAGTGTGGGACAGTCTATGGGCTACACCTTC,CASSVGQSMGYTF
few,TRBV28,TRBJ1-4,.,TGTGCCACCAAAACCTGGAGGGGGAGCGCTAATGAAAAACTGTTTTTT,CATKTWRGSANEKLFF
.,TRBV4-2,TRBJ2-1,.,TGTGCCAGCAGCGGGGCTAGCGCCCACCACAATGAGCAGTTCTTC,CASSGASAHHNEQFF
.,TRBV29-1,TRBJ1-1,.,TGCAGCGTAAGGGGATTCATGAACACTGAAGCTTTCTTT,CSVRGFMNTEAFF
many,TRBV30,TRBJ2-3,.,TGTGCCTGGAGCCCCGGACTAGGGGGGGATACGCAGTATTTT,CAWSPGLGGDTQYF
.,TRBV15,TRBJ2-1,TRBD2,TGTGCCACCAGCAGAGCTGAGACTAGCGGGACATACTACAATGAGCAGTTCTTC,CATSRAETSGTYYNEQFF
.,TRBV10-3,TRBJ1-5,.,TGTGCCACCAGGGGTGGCAATCAGCCCCAGCATTTT,CATRGGNQPQHF
.,TRBV7-9,TRBJ1-4,.,TGTGCCAGCAGCCCGGGAGGTACGGGGCCAGGTGAAAAACTGTTTTTT,CASSPGGTGPGEKLFF
.,TRBV30,TRBJ1-5,.,TGTGCCTGGAGTGCACAGTATAGCAATCAGCCCCAGCATTTT,CAWSAQYSNQPQHF
.,TRBV5-8,TRBJ1-6,.,TGTGCCAGCCGACGTATGGGGCAGGGTAGAGTCAATTCACCCCTCCACTTT,CASRRMGQGRVNSPLHF
.,TRBV7-8,TRBJ1-3,.,TGTGCCAGCAGCTTAGTACGGCGGACTGGAAACACCATATATTTT,CASSLVRRTGNTIYF
once,TRBV19,TRBJ1-1,.,TGTGCCAGTACCACCCTGGGTGGCACTGAAGCTTTCTTT,CASTTLGGTEAFF
.,TRBV18,TRBJ2-3,TRBD2,TGTGCCAGCTCACCACAGGGACTAGCGGGGAGAGATACGCAGTATTTT,CASSPQGLAGRDTQYF
.,TRBV6-6,TRBJ2-5,.,TGTGCCAGCAGTTATGGGGGAGAGACCCAGTACTTC,CASSYGGETQYF
.,TRBV4-2,TRBJ2-7,.,TGTGCCAGCAGCCAAGATTCTTCGGGAACCTCCTACGAGCAGTACTTC,CASSQDSSGTSYEQYF
once,TRBV6-5,TRBJ1-2,TRBD1,TGTGCCAGCAGTGACGGGACAGGGGATGGCTACACCTTC,CASSDGTGDGYTF
few,TRBV27,TRBJ1-5,.,TGTGCCAGCAGTTTTACGGGGAGGCAGCCCCAGCATTTT,CASSFTGRQPQHF
.,TRBV11-3,TRBJ2-5,.,TGTGCCAGCTCGCGAGGGGGGTTGGAGACCCAGTACTTC,CASSRGGLETQYF
.,TRBV5-1,TRBJ2-7,TRBD1,TGCGCCAGCAGCGCCGACAGGGTCTACGAGCAGTACTTC,CASSADRVYEQYF
.,TRBV13,TRBJ2-1,.,TGTGCCAGCAGGGGCAGGGGTACTTCCGCCAATGAGCAGTTCTTC,CASRGRGTSANEQFF
few,TRBV10-1,TRBJ2-5,TRBD2,TGCGCCAGCAGTGTGGGACTAGCGGGGGGTCAAGAGACCCAGTACTTC,CASSVGLAGGQETQYF
.,TRBV5-6,TRBJ1-1,TRBD1,TGTGCCAGCAGGCCCGGGACAGGGCTGAACACTGAAGCTTTCTTT,CASRPGTGLNTEAFF
.,TRBV5-1,TRBJ2-6,.,TGCGCCAGCAAGATATCGGGACGCCACTGGGCCAACGTCCTGACTTTC,CASKISGRHWANVLTF
once,TRBV27,TRBJ2-3,.,TGTGCCAGCAGCCCCTTTGGGGGAGGTTCAGATACGCAGTATTTT,CASSPFGGGSDTQYF
.,TRBV10-1,TRBJ2-7,TRBD1,TGCGCCAGCAGTGCCCCGGGACAGGCGCTGCGAGAGCAGTACTTC,CASSAPGQALREQYF
few,TRBV29-1,TRBJ2-4,.,TGCAGCGTTCTGTCCGGGAGCAACATTCAGTACTTC,CSVLSGSNIQYF
.,TRBV7-9,TRBJ2-7,.,TGTGCCAGCAGCTTCGGAGGGGCCGAGCAGTACTTC,CASSFGGAEQYF
.,TRBV10-3,TRBJ2-7,.,TGTGCCAGCGAGGACTGGGCGACAGAGCAGTACTTC,CASEDWATEQYF
once,TRBV5-6,TRBJ2-7,.,TGTGCCAGCAGCTTGGTGGGGGGTTCCTACGAGCAGTACTTC,CASSLVGGSYEQYF
.,TRBV6-1,TRBJ2-1,.,TGTGCCAGCAGTGCCCTTACGGGGTCTGAGCAGTTCTTC,CASSALTGSEQFF
once,TRBV19,TRBJ1-5,.,TGTGCCAGTAGTATAGGCAACAGTAACAATCAGCCCCAGCATTTT,CASSIGNSNNQPQHF
few,TRBV10-2,TRBJ1-5,.,TGCGCCAGCCGTGGGGACTTCAATCAGCCCCAGCATTTT,CASRGDFNQPQHF
.,TRBV2,TRBJ1-4,TRBD1,TGTGCCAGCAGTGGACAGGGTGCTAATGAAAAACTGTTTTTT,CASSGQGANEKLFF
.,TRBV5-6,TRBJ1-2,.,TGTGCCAGCAGCTTCGATACCGGGAGAGCCTTCTATGGCTACACCTTC,CASSFDTGRAFYGYTF
.,TRBV27,TRBJ2-7,.,TGTGCCAGCAGTCGTCGCGGTTCGTGGGAGGCATCCTACGAGCAGTACTTC,CASSRRGSWEASYEQYF
.,TRBV5-4,TRBJ2-7,TRBD2,TGTGCCAGCAGTCCGGGACTAGCGAGGAACGAGCAGTACTTC,CASSPGLARNEQYF
.,TRBV9,TRBJ2-2,.,TGTGCCAGCAGTGCCTCTGGCGGCGGGGTAACCGGGGAGCTGTTTTTT,CASSASGGGVTGELFF
.,TRBV11-1,TRBJ2-3,TRBD2,TGTGCCAGCAGCTTATTAGCGGGGGCTAGCACAGATACGCAGTATTTT,CASSLLAGASTDTQYF
.,TRBV10-3,TRBJ1-5,.,TGTGCCATCAGTGGAGGGCAGAATAGTCCCAATCAGCCCCAGCATTTT,CAISGGQNSPNQPQHF
.,TRBV27,TRBJ1-3,.,TGTGCCAGCAGTTCGACTTCCGGGCCGCTTTTAGGAAACACCATATATTTT,CASSSTSGPLLGNTIYF
.,TRBV18,TRBJ1-2,.,TGTGCCAGCTCACCACCGCAGTGGTACTATGGCTACACCTTC,CASSPPQWYYGYTF
once,TRBV9,TRBJ2-1,.,TGTGCCAGCAGCGTAGTTGGGGCAACCTACAATGAGCAGTTCTTC,CASSVVGATYNEQFF